Below are 11 T cell receptor beta chains sequenced from a single sample in a study of blood T cell repertoires in COVID-19. Using immunoSEQ multiplex PCR, the repertoire was profiled, and TCRdb retains in-frame clones only, with some absent. This repertoire shows 200,000 to 300,000 clones, 85% to 90% found once; its top ten account for around 1%. Sequenced input: PBMCs or T cells enriched from blood (not recorded which). These receptors were taken from a man aged 50 to 60 who had been exposed to COVID-19.

Ten or more counts support this clone. The rearrangement links TRBV9 to TRBJ1-2, with 9 bases aligning to TRBD1. The CDR3 has 13 residues. CDR1 is SGDLS, CDR2 YYNGEE, per germline. Trimming took 4 bases from V and 8 from J; bases not matched to a gene: 6. The CDR3 nucleotides read TGTGCCAGCAGCTTAACAGGGGGCGTAGGCTACACCTTC. Protein sequence: CASSLTGGVGYTF. Full variable domain (missing parts from reference TRBV9 and TRBJ1-2): DSGVTQTPKHLITATGQRVTLRCSPRSGDLSVYWYQQSLDQGLQFLIQYYNGEERAKGNILERFSAQQFPDLHSELNLSSLELGDSALYFCASSLTGGVGYTFGSGTRLTVV.

This clone was seen only a few times. V usage is TRBV28 and J usage is TRBJ1-5; 8 nucleotides line up with TRBD1. The CDR3 spans 14 residues. Germline CDR1 MDHEN, CDR2 SYDVKM. Unmatched junction bases numbered 7, after V lost 7 bases and J lost 5 bases. In DNA, the CDR3 is TGTGCCAGCATTCGGTCAGGGGGCTATCAGCCCCAGCATTTT. As protein: CASIRSGGYQPQHF.

The rearrangement uses TRBV6-5 and TRBJ2-2, with 7 bases lining up with TRBD2. Germline trimming cut 2 bases from V and 3 bases from J; bases unmatched to any gene: 6. Germline assignment: CDR1 MNHEY and CDR2 SVGAGI. This CDR3 contains 16 residues. For the CDR3, the DNA is TGTGCCAGCAGTTACGGGGCGGGGGTGTACACCGGGGAGCTGTTTTTT. Translation gives CASSYGAGVYTGELFF.

This chain joins TRBV5-4 and TRBJ2-1; 9 bases are shared with TRBD1. J lost 6 bases, V lost 3 bases, and 13 bases had no gene match. The length of the CDR3 is 17 residues. Germline values: CDR1 SGHNT, CDR2 YYREEE (reference sequence). CDR3: CASSSSRDRVGANEQFF. The CDR3 DNA follows: TGTGCCAGCAGCTCGAGCCGGGACAGGGTAGGGGCCAATGAGCAGTTCTTC.

The chain couples TRBV18 to TRBJ1-5; TRBD1 might be the D (5 bases). The ends were cut back, 4 bases at V and 4 bases at J, with 14 bases in the middle. In germline, CDR1 is KGHSH, CDR2 LQKENI. CDR3 length: 15 residues. The CDR3 DNA reads as TGTGCCAGCTCACGATTAGGGCAGGGAAATCAGCCCCAGCATTTT. It yields the protein CASSRLGQGNQPQHF.

The chain recombines TRBV5-5 with TRBJ2-1, with D possibly matching TRBD1 (6 bases). Per the germline V gene, CDR1 is SGHKS and CDR2 is YYEKEE (reference sequence). V lost 4 bases and J lost 6, with 11 bases in between. The CDR3 sequence is 13 residues long. Here the CDR3 reads CASSQGLLNEQFF. In nucleotides, the CDR3 is TGTGCCAGCAGCCAGGGGTTACTCAATGAGCAGTTCTTC.

The chain joins TRBV28 to TRBJ1-5; the D is unclear. The CDR3 spans 15 residues. Germline CDR1 is MDHEN and CDR2 is SYDVKM. Trimming pared 2 bases from V and 3 bases from J, leaving 11 bases between. CDR3 nucleotide sequence: TGTGCCAGCAGTTTAGGAGCGGTTTCCAATCAGCCCCAGCATTTT. The encoded protein is CASSLGAVSNQPQHF.

This clone was counted between two and nine times. V gene TRBV5-1 combines with J gene TRBJ2-1; 9 bases are a match to TRBD2. CDR1 SGHRS and CDR2 YFSETQ come from the germline V gene. Trimming took 5 bases from V and 5 from J; bases not matched to a gene: 8. There are 15 residues in the CDR3. CDR3 protein: CASSLGASGNNEQFF. Here the CDR3 DNA reads TGCGCCAGCAGTCTTGGGGCTAGCGGGAACAATGAGCAGTTCTTC.

The chain employs TRBV5-1 and TRBJ2-4, with D maybe TRBD1 (5 bases). The V end was cut by 0 bases, the J end by 6 bases, with 13 bases between. Per the germline V gene, CDR1 is SGHRS and CDR2 is YFSETQ. CDR3 length: 15 amino acids. The DNA of the CDR3 is TGCGCCAGCAGCTTGGGTTTGGGGCCCTCAAACATTCAGTACTTC. Protein product: CASSLGLGPSNIQYF.

This chain uses TRBV10-3 with TRBJ2-1, with 9 bases lining up with TRBD1. The length of the CDR3 is 14 residues. After removal of 4 bases from V and 2 bases from J, the junction contained 0 bases not matched to a gene. Germline CDR1 is ENHRY and CDR2 is SYGVKD. The CDR3 coding sequence is TGTGCCATCAGTGGACAGGGGGCCTACAATGAGCAGTTCTTC. The encoded protein is CAISGQGAYNEQFF.

The chain uses TRBV18 and TRBJ2-4; a weak D match, TRBD1 (6 bases). This CDR3 has 15 residues. V lost 6 bases and J 0 bases, leaving 12 bases between the germline ends. Germline V gene sequence: CDR1 KGHSH, CDR2 LQKENI. For the CDR3, the DNA is TGTGCCAGCTCCCCGACAGGACCAGCCAAAAACATTCAGTACTTC. Translated, it gives CASSPTGPAKNIQYF.